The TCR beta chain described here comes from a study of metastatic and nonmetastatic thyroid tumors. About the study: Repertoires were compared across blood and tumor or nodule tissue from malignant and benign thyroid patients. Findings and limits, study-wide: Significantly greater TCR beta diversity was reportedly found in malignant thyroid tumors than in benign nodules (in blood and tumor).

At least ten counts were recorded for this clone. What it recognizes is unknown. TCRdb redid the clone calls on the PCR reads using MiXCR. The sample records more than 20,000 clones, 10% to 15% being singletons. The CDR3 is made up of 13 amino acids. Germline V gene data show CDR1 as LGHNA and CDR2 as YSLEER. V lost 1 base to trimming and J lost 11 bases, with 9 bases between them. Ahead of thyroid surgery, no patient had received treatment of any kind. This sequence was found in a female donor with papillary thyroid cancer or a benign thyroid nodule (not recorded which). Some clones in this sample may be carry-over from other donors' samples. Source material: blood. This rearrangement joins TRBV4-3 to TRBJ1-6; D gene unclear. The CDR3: CASSQGEWAPLHF. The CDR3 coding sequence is TGCGCCAGCAGCCAAGGGGAGTGGGCACCCCTCCACTTT.